This TCR beta chain was obtained from a study of control samples from healthy donors and cancer patients. Profiled with immunoSEQ multiplex PCR; TCRdb holds only in-frame clones, not every one. The sample has some 100,000 clones, more than 85% seen once. This CDR3 is 13 amino acids long. V was shortened by 6 bases and J by 2 bases, with 10 bases between the two germline ends. Per the germline V gene, CDR1 is SEHNR and CDR2 is FQNEAQ (reference sequence). This sequence was found in a woman aged 45 to 65 in good health. The chain has TRBV7-9 and TRBJ2-5; D possibly matches TRBD1 or TRBD2 (5 bases each). Material: blood. CDR3 sequence (DNA): TGTGCCAGCAGGATGGGGGTGCAAGAGACCCAGTACTTC. This gives the protein CASRMGVQETQYF.